A selection of T cell receptor beta chains follows, all from one sample in a study of OX40 agonist ivuxolimab in advanced cancers. Using immunoSEQ multiplex PCR, the repertoire was profiled, and TCRdb retains in-frame clones only, with some absent. The sample includes 60,000 to 80,000 clones, more than 85% of them seen just once. The source material was CD4+ or CD8+ T cells sorted from blood, sampled in a trial of the OX40 agonist ivuxolimab. All receptors derive from an adult with an advanced solid tumor such as melanoma, head and neck, liver or kidney cancer. Both conserved end residues are part of each CDR3. A D gene is named only where the DNA matches it firmly. Rows give clone size only sometimes, using once, few, many, or a class for an expanded clone.

>TRBV19|TRBJ2-5|TRBD2|.
TGTGCCAGTAGTATCCGGCTAGCGGGAGATCTAGAGACCCAGTACTTC
CASSIRLAGDLETQYF
>TRBV7-2|TRBJ1-1|TRBD1|.
TGTGCCAGCAGCTCAAATCAGGGGGCAGCTTTCTTT
CASSSNQGAAFF
>TRBV27|TRBJ1-1|.|.
TGTGCCAGCAGTAACTATTATACGAACACTGAAGCTTTCTTT
CASSNYYTNTEAFF
>TRBV19|TRBJ2-2|.|.
TGTGCCAGTGTTCTGTCGGCCAACACCGGGGAGCTGTTTTTT
CASVLSANTGELFF
>TRBV10-3|TRBJ2-1|TRBD1|.
TGTGCCACAAAACCGGGACAGGGTCATGAGCAGTTCTTC
CATKPGQGHEQFF
>TRBV5-1|TRBJ2-2|.|.
TGCGCCAGCAGCTTAGCCGGAGGGCCGGACACCGGGGAGCTGTTTTTT
CASSLAGGPDTGELFF
>TRBV5-1|TRBJ2-1|.|once
TGCGCCAGCAGCCGCCGACAGACAACTCCGTACAATGAGCAGTTCTTC
CASSRRQTTPYNEQFF
>TRBV4-2|TRBJ2-2|.|.
TGTGCCAGCAGCCAAATCGGGGGACCGGTAAGCACCGGGGAGCTGTTTTTT
CASSQIGGPVSTGELFF
>TRBV7-2|TRBJ1-2|.|.
TGTGCCAGCAGCTTTCATCAGGGGCACTATGGCTACACCTTC
CASSFHQGHYGYTF
>TRBV2|TRBJ2-2|TRBD2|once
TGTGCCAGCAGAAGACCTAGCGGAATCCCGAACACCGGGGAGCTGTTTTTT
CASRRPSGIPNTGELFF
>TRBV9|TRBJ2-7|TRBD2|.
TGTGCCAGCAGCGTAGGGGTAGCGGGCTCCTACGAGCAGTACTTC
CASSVGVAGSYEQYF
>TRBV18|TRBJ2-1|TRBD2|.
TGTGCCAGCTCACCCCTAGGGACTAGCAGGAATGAGCAGTTCTTC
CASSPLGTSRNEQFF
>TRBV7-9|TRBJ2-6|.|.
TGTGCCAGCAGCTTACGGAGGTCCGGATACTATGGGGCCAACGTCCTGACTTTC
CASSLRRSGYYGANVLTF
>TRBV7-2|TRBJ2-7|.|.
TGTGCCAGCAGCCCCCGTGTTGGGTCGCCCGAGCAGTACTTC
CASSPRVGSPEQYF
>TRBV5-1|TRBJ2-5|TRBD1|.
TGCGCCAGCAGCTCCCACACCGGGACAGGGGCCGAGACCCAGTACTTC
CASSSHTGTGAETQYF
>TRBV5-6|TRBJ2-1|.|.
TGTGCCAGCAGCCCAAGGACTGACTCTAGCTCCTACAATGAGCAGTTCTTC
CASSPRTDSSSYNEQFF
>TRBV7-9|TRBJ2-1|TRBD2|.
TGTGCCAGCAGCTTGAGGACTAGCTCCTACAATGAGCAGTTCTTC
CASSLRTSSYNEQFF
>TRBV7-8|TRBJ2-7|TRBD1|.
TGTGCCAGCAGCTTCCAATCGACAGGGCGCGAGCAGTACTTC
CASSFQSTGREQYF
>TRBV11-2|TRBJ1-1|TRBD1|.
TGTGCCAGCAGCCTACTTCGGGGACAGGGGGACACTGAAGCTTTCTTT
CASSLLRGQGDTEAFF
>TRBV6-1|TRBJ2-2|.|.
TGTGCCAGCAGTGGTAGGGGCCTCGTCGGGGAGCTGTTTTTT
CASSGRGLVGELFF
>TRBV25-1|TRBJ2-7|TRBD2|.
TGTGCCAGCAGTGAACGGACTAGCGGGAGCTACGAGCAGTACTTC
CASSERTSGSYEQYF
>TRBV19|TRBJ2-1|TRBD2|.
TGTGCCAGTAGTACGACTAGCGGGAGGGCCGGTGAGCAGTTCTTC
CASSTTSGRAGEQFF
>TRBV19|TRBJ2-2|TRBD2|.
TGTGCCAGTAATATAGCGGGAGGGAACACCGGGGAGCTGTTTTTT
CASNIAGGNTGELFF
>TRBV18|TRBJ2-7|.|.
TGTGCCAGCTCACCAACAGGGCCCCCTTACGAGCAGTACTTC
CASSPTGPPYEQYF
>TRBV10-3|TRBJ2-3|.|once
TGTGCCACCTCGGGCACGGAAAGCACAGATACGCAGTATTTT
CATSGTESTDTQYF
>TRBV5-4|TRBJ2-1|TRBD2|.
TGTGCCAGCAGCTCACCGCAGAGCGGGAGCTTTAATGAGCAGTTCTTC
CASSSPQSGSFNEQFF
>TRBV7-9|TRBJ2-3|TRBD2|.
TGTGCCAGCAGACGGGGGGTCACAGATACGCAGTATTTT
CASRRGVTDTQYF